The entry below describes one T cell receptor beta chain. CDR1 is ENHRY and CDR2 is SYGVKD in the germline V gene. The CDR3 is 20 residues long. The trim removed 3 bases at V and 4 bases at J, leaving 12 bases unmatched. The sample originates from a study of T cell changes during pregnancy in multiple sclerosis. Measured with immunoSEQ multiplex PCR; TCRdb has only the in-frame clones, and not every one. Of 25,000 to 35,000 clones detected, roughly 90% appear once; the ten largest clones hold 5% to 6%. Specimen: CD8+ T cells from peripheral blood mononuclear cells, collected in the first trimester of pregnancy. The rearrangement links TRBV10-3 to TRBJ2-6; 13 bases are shared with TRBD2. The TCR was taken from a female donor with multiple sclerosis, enrolled in a pregnancy study. CDR3 residues: CAISEVTSGRSQSGANVLTF. The CDR3 coding sequence is TGTGCCATCAGTGAAGTGACTAGCGGGAGGTCTCAGTCCGGGGCCAACGTCCTGACTTTC.